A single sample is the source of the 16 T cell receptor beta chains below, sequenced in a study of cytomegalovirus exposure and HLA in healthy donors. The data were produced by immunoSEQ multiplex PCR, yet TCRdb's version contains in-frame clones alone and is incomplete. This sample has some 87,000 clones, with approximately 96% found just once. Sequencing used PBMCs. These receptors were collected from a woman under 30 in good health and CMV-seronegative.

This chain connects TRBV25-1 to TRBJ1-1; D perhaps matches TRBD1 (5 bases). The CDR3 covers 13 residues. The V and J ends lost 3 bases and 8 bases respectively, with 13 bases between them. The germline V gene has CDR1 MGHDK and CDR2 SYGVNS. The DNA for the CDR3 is TGTGCCAGCAGTGACCCGGGACTTAAAGAAGCTTTCTTT. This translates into CASSDPGLKEAFF.

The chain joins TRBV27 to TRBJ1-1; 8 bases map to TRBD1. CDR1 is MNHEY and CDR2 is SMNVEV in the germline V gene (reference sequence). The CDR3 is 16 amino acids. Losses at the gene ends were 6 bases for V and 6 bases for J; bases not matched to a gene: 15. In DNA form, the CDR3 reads TGTGCCAGCAGCCGAATTCCAGGGGGCTCAGGGGCTGAAGCTTTCTTT. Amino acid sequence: CASSRIPGGSGAEAFF.

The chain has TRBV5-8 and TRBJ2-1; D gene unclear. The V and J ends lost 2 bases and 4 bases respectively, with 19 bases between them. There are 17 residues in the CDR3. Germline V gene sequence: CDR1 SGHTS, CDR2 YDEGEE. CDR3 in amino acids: CASSFRMGLCEYNEQFF. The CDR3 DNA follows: TGTGCCAGCAGCTTCCGAATGGGCCTTTGCGAGTACAATGAGCAGTTCTTC.

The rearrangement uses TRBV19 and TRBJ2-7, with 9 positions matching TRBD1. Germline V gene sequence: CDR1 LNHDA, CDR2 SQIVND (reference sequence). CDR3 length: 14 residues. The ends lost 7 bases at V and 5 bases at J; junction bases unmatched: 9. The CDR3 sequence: CASKWGQGNHEQYF. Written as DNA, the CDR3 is TGTGCCAGTAAATGGGGACAGGGTAACCACGAGCAGTACTTC.

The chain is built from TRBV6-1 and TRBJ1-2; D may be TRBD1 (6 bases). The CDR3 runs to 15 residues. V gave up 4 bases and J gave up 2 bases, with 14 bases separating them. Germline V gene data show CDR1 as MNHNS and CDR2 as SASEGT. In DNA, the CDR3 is TGTGCCAGCAGTGGATACCTGCAGGGGAACTATGGCTACACCTTC. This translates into CASSGYLQGNYGYTF.

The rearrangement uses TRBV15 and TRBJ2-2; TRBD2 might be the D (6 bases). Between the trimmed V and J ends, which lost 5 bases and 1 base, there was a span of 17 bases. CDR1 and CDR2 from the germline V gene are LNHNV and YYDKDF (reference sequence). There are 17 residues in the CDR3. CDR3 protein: CATSGDFFGGNTGELFF. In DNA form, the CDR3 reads TGTGCCACCAGCGGGGACTTTTTCGGGGGGAACACCGGGGAGCTGTTTTTT.

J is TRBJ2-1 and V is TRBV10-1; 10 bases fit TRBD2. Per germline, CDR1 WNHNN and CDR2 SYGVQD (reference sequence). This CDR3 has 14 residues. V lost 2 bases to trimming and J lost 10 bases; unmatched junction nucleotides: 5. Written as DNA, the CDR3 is TGCGCCAGCAGTGAGAGCGGGAGGGCCCTGGAGCAGTTCTTC. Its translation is CASSESGRALEQFF.

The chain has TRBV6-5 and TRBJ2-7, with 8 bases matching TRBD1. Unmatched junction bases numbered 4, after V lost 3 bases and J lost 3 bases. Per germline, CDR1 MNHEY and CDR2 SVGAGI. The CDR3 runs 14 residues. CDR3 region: CASSYLGQGYEQYF. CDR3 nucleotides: TGTGCCAGCAGTTATTTAGGACAGGGCTACGAGCAGTACTTC.

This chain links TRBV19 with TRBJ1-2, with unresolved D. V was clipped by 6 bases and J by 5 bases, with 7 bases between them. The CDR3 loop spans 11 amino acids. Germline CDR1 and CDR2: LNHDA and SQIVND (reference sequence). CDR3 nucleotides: TGTGCCAGTAGGTACAGATATGGCTACACCTTC. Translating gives CASRYRYGYTF.

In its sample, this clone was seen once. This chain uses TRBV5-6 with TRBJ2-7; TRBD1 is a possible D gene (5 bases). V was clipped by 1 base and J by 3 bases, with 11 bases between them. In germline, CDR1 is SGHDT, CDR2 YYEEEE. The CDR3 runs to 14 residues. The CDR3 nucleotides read TGTGCCAGCAGCTTGAGTAGGCAGGGCTACGAGCAGTACTTC. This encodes CASSLSRQGYEQYF.

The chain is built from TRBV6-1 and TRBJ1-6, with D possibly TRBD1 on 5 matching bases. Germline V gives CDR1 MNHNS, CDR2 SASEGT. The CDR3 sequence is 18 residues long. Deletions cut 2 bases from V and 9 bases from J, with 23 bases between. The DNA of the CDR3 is TGTGCCAGCAGTGAATCAAAGGATTGGGGCCGGGAGGGTTCACCCCTCCACTTT. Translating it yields CASSESKDWGREGSPLHF.

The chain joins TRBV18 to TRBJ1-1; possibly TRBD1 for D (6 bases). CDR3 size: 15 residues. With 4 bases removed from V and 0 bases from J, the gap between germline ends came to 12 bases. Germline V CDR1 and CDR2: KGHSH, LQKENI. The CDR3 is CASSLNRDMNTEAFF. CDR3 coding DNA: TGTGCCAGCTCACTCAATCGGGACATGAACACTGAAGCTTTCTTT.

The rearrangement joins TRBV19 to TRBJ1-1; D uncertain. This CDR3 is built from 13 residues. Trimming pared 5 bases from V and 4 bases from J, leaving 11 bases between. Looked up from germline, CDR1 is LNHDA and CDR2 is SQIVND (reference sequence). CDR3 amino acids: CASSARGSTEAFF. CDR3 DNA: TGTGCCAGTAGTGCGCGGGGTAGCACTGAAGCTTTCTTT. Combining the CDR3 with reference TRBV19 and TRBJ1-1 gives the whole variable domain DGGITQSPKYLFRKEGQNVTLSCEQNLNHDAMYWYRQDPGQGLRLIYYSQIVNDFQKGDIAEGYSVSREKKESFPLTVTSAQKNPTAFYLCASSARGSTEAFFGQGTRLTVV.

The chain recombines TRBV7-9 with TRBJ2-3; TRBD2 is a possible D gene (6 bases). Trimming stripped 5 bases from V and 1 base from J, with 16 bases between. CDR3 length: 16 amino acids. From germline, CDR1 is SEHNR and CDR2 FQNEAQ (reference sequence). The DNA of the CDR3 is TGTGCCAGCAGCCCCCGGGGGAGCGAAGGCACAGATACGCAGTATTTT. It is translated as CASSPRGSEGTDTQYF.

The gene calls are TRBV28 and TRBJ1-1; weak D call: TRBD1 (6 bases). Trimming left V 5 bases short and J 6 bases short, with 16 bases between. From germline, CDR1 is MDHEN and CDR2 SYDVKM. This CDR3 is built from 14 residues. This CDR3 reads CASSPEQGGAEAFF. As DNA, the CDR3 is TGTGCCAGCAGTCCGGAACAGGGTGGGGCTGAAGCTTTCTTT.

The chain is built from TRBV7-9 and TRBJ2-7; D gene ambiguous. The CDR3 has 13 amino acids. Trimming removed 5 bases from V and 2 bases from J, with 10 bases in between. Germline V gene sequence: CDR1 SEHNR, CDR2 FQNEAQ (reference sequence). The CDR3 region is CASSPNSPYEQYF. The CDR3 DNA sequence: TGTGCCAGCAGCCCCAATAGCCCCTACGAGCAGTACTTC.